A selection of T cell receptor beta chains follows, all from one sample in a study of blood T cell repertoires in COVID-19. Libraries were prepared by immunoSEQ multiplex PCR; TCRdb keeps only in-frame clonotypes and omits some of them. The table records more than 15,000 clones, about 83% of them present only once. The sample consisted of peripheral blood. The source is a human donor in a cohort sampled during active COVID-19. The conserved cysteine and the conserved F or W are not part of the CDR3 here. Size is omitted from some rows. Given values are once, few, many or a class for expanded clones.

J gene: TRBJ2-2; clone size: .; V gene: TRBV24-1; CDR3 protein: ATRTSGPNTGELF
J gene: TRBJ2-5; clone size: .; V gene: TRBV27; CDR3 protein: ASSSGGATGLAGGITQY
J gene: TRBJ1-1; clone size: .; V gene: TRBV7-2; CDR3 protein: ASKPGQVNTEAF
J gene: TRBJ2-7; clone size: .; V gene: TRBV7-2; CDR3 protein: ASSGTSGSRYEQY
J gene: TRBJ2-1; clone size: .; V gene: TRBV3-1/TRBV3-2; CDR3 protein: ASSQDHTTAGEQF
J gene: TRBJ1-4; clone size: .; V gene: TRBV21-1; CDR3 protein: ASNLPRRGNEKLF
J gene: TRBJ2-1; clone size: once; V gene: TRBV16; CDR3 protein: ASSQSADGPEQF
J gene: TRBJ2-5; clone size: .; V gene: TRBV20-1; CDR3 protein: SASDSGLETQY
J gene: TRBJ2-2; clone size: .; V gene: TRBV14; CDR3 protein: ASSRPGQGFSGELF
J gene: TRBJ2-3; clone size: .; V gene: TRBV6-6; CDR3 protein: ASSLLVNTDTQY
J gene: TRBJ2-5; clone size: .; V gene: TRBV7-2; CDR3 protein: ASSLGREGKWETQY
J gene: TRBJ1-3; clone size: .; V gene: TRBV9; CDR3 protein: ASSVGVTGSTIY
J gene: TRBJ2-1; clone size: .; V gene: TRBV5-4; CDR3 protein: ASSWSGAGGNEQF
J gene: TRBJ1-5; clone size: .; V gene: TRBV10-3; CDR3 protein: AISDPPGQGPQPQH
J gene: TRBJ2-1; clone size: .; V gene: TRBV15; CDR3 protein: ATSLGLAGDNEQF
J gene: TRBJ2-3; clone size: few; V gene: TRBV5-1; CDR3 protein: ASSLTLAGGRGADTQY
J gene: TRBJ2-1; clone size: .; V gene: TRBV9; CDR3 protein: ASSASGANEQF
J gene: TRBJ2-3; clone size: .; V gene: TRBV4-1; CDR3 protein: ASSQTPGAGGPNTQY
J gene: TRBJ2-7; clone size: .; V gene: TRBV6-2/TRBV6-3; CDR3 protein: ASSYGGGTNYEQY
J gene: TRBJ2-5; clone size: .; V gene: TRBV2; CDR3 protein: ASSRDRARETQY
J gene: TRBJ1-3; clone size: .; V gene: TRBV21-1; CDR3 protein: ASRPKEAAGSGNTIY
J gene: TRBJ1-1; clone size: .; V gene: TRBV28; CDR3 protein: ASSLPQTVTFLMNTEAF
J gene: TRBJ2-2; clone size: .; V gene: TRBV2; CDR3 protein: ASTGGTGPTGELF
J gene: TRBJ1-4; clone size: .; V gene: TRBV18; CDR3 protein: ASSPRQLGGEKLF
J gene: TRBJ1-3; clone size: .; V gene: TRBV30; CDR3 protein: AWESRTTGNTIY
J gene: TRBJ2-1; clone size: once; V gene: TRBV5-6; CDR3 protein: ASSLVVRLAVRNEQF
J gene: TRBJ2-5; clone size: .; V gene: TRBV29-1; CDR3 protein: SVYEGEETQY
J gene: TRBJ1-2; clone size: .; V gene: TRBV24-1; CDR3 protein: ATSGGQPELPGYT
J gene: TRBJ2-7; clone size: few; V gene: TRBV15; CDR3 protein: ATSRDQLAGGGEQY
J gene: TRBJ2-1; clone size: .; V gene: TRBV7-6; CDR3 protein: ASSGTTGTGTGNEQF
J gene: TRBJ1-5; clone size: .; V gene: TRBV7-2; CDR3 protein: ASSFLPDQPQH
J gene: TRBJ2-5; clone size: .; V gene: TRBV4-2; CDR3 protein: ASSQDRGSSQETQY